The 18 T cell receptor beta chains listed next were all sequenced from one sample in a study of Ad26.COV2.S vaccination and SARS-CoV-2 variants. Stated treatment: some 20 received Ad26.COV2.S at low or high dose, single or two shots; about 5 received placebo; per-sample allocation not given. Specimens were obtained on day 63 following the first vaccine or placebo injection. The assay was immunoSEQ multiplex PCR, and TCRdb's table has in-frame clones only and misses some. The sample lists roughly 400,000 clones, about nine tenths occurring once. The specimen was peripheral blood, collected in a trial of Ad26.COV2.S vaccine versus placebo. The source of these receptors is a person between 18 and 65 years old who received the Ad26.COV2.S COVID-19 vaccine or a placebo.

CDR3 sequence: CAWSVILIRGNQPQHF. For the CDR3, the DNA is TGTGCCTGGAGTGTGATCCTCATCAGGGGAAATCAGCCCCAGCATTTT. The chain uses TRBV30 and TRBJ1-5; a weak D match, TRBD1 (6 bases). The CDR3 covers 16 residues. V lost 0 bases to trimming and J lost 4 bases, with 16 bases between them. Germline V gene lookup returns CDR1 GTSNPN and CDR2 SVGIG (reference sequence).

This sequence joins TRBV5-8 and TRBJ2-2; 9 nucleotides match TRBD1. The CDR3 sequence is 15 residues long. Germline lookup yields CDR1 SGHTS and CDR2 YDEGEE. V was clipped by 4 bases and J by 1 base; unmatched bases: 2. This CDR3 reads CASSAGQGNTGELFF. The CDR3 bases are TGTGCCAGCAGCGCGGGACAGGGGAACACCGGGGAGCTGTTTTTT. The complete variable domain, with remaining parts taken from reference TRBV5-8 and TRBJ2-2, reads EAGVTQSPTHLIKTRGQQATLRCSPISGHTSVYWYQQALGLGLQFLLWYDEGEERNRGNFPPRFSGRQFPNYSSELNVNALELEDSALYLCASSAGQGNTGELFFGEGSRLTVL.

This clone was detected once. V is TRBV14 and J is TRBJ2-5; TRBD2 is a possible D gene (5 bases). Germline assignment: CDR1 SGHDN and CDR2 FVKESK. V was trimmed by 6 bases and J by 4 bases, leaving 12 bases between them. CDR3 size: 13 residues. The CDR3 region has the DNA TGTGCCAGCAGACCTGGGAGCCGAGAGACCCAGTACTTC. Encoded protein: CASRPGSRETQYF.

This clone was detected once. The rearrangement joins TRBV5-1 to TRBJ2-3; D ambiguous. The V gene lost 4 bases and the J gene lost 5 bases, with 5 bases spanning the gap. The CDR3 contains 11 residues. CDR1 and CDR2 (germline): SGHRS, YFSETQ. CDR3 DNA sequence: TGCGCCAGCAGCCCAGGAGATACGCAGTATTTT. Its translation: CASSPGDTQYF.

In this sample, this clone turned up once. For the CDR3, the DNA is TGTGCCAGCAGCTTAGGGTTGGTCTCCGAGCAGTACTTC. It is translated as CASSLGLVSEQYF. The gene calls are TRBV7-3 and TRBJ2-7; D is uncertain. The CDR3 is 13 residues long. Germline CDR1 reads SGHTA; CDR2 reads FQGTGA. With 2 bases removed from V and 6 bases from J, the gap between germline ends came to 11 bases.

The rearrangement joins TRBV19 to TRBJ1-3, with unresolved D. The CDR3 sequence is 15 residues long. Germline CDR1 and CDR2: LNHDA and SQIVND (reference sequence). Trimming cost V 7 bases and J 2 bases, with 15 bases left between them. Written as DNA, the CDR3 is TGTGCCAGTATCCGCTCGGGAGATGCTGGAAACACCATATATTTT. This gives the protein CASIRSGDAGNTIYF.

This rearrangement joins TRBV3-1 (or the pseudogene TRBV3-2) to TRBJ2-7; 7 bases match TRBD1. CDR1 and CDR2 from the germline V gene are LGHDT and YNNKEL (reference sequence). Trimming removed 5 bases from V and 6 bases from J; junction bases left unmatched: 7. The CDR3 has 13 amino acids. CDR3 sequence reads: CASSGDRVREQYF. As DNA, the CDR3 is TGTGCCAGCAGCGGTGACAGGGTCCGCGAGCAGTACTTC.

The chain carries TRBV2 and TRBJ2-5; the D is unclear. The CDR3 consists of 16 residues. Trimming removed 0 bases from V and 5 bases from J, with 16 bases in between. Germline CDR1 SNHLY, CDR2 FYNNEI. The CDR3 DNA reads as TGTGCCAGCAGTGAAGCTGTCCACTTCCAGAGTGAGACCCAGTACTTC. This codes for CASSEAVHFQSETQYF.

The chain uses TRBV7-9 and TRBJ1-1; D is perhaps TRBD1 (5 bases). Trimming took 7 bases from V and 6 from J, leaving 15 bases between them. Germline V CDR1 and CDR2: SEHNR, FQNEAQ (reference sequence). The CDR3 has 13 residues. This chain's CDR3 is CASIALGLPEAFF. Here the CDR3 DNA reads TGTGCCAGCATCGCATTGGGGCTTCCTGAAGCTTTCTTT.

This rearrangement joins TRBV5-1 to TRBJ2-2; the match to TRBD2 covers 8 bases. The CDR3 runs to 14 residues. The junction had 5 bases not matched to a gene; V was cut back by 4 bases and J by 6 bases. Germline CDR1 reads SGHRS; CDR2 reads YFSETQ. This CDR3 reads CASSPGLGAGELFF. CDR3 DNA sequence: TGCGCCAGCAGCCCGGGACTAGGGGCCGGGGAGCTGTTTTTT. The full variable domain, rest sourced from reference TRBV5-1 and TRBJ2-2, is KAGVTQTPRYLIKTRGQQVTLSCSPISGHRSVSWYQQTPGQGLQFLFEYFSETQRNKGNFPGRFSGRQFSNSRSEMNVSTLELGDSALYLCASSPGLGAGELFFGEGSRLTVL.

This clone has only one observation. V is TRBV4-3 and J is TRBJ2-2, with D unclear. V lost 1 base, J lost 8 bases, and 2 bases lay in between. The germline V gene has CDR1 LGHNA and CDR2 YSLEER. This CDR3 is built from 11 residues. The CDR3 loop reads CASSQGGELFF. The CDR3 nucleotides read TGCGCCAGCAGCCAAGGGGGGGAGCTGTTTTTT.

The chain is built from TRBV24-1 and TRBJ1-2; D remains unclear. Deletions cut 12 bases from V and 0 bases from J, with 25 bases between. In germline, CDR1 is KGHDR, CDR2 SFDVKD. The CDR3 spans 17 residues. CDR3 nucleotides: TGTGCCCCTTTCGGGCCGGCTCCCAGAGCTCCTAACTATGGCTACACCTTC. Residues: CAPFGPAPRAPNYGYTF.

The chain employs TRBV6-2 or TRBV6-3 and TRBJ2-1; no definite D call. Per germline, CDR1 MNHEY and CDR2 SVGEGT. Trimming removed 2 bases from V and 10 bases from J, with 9 bases in between. The CDR3 is 12 amino acids. The CDR3 DNA follows: TGTGCCAGCAGTTACACATTAATGGAGCAGTTCTTC. This sequence encodes CASSYTLMEQFF.

The CDR3 reads CASSLGQGKETQYF. DNA for the CDR3: TGCGCCAGCAGCCTCGGACAGGGGAAAGAGACCCAGTACTTC. The chain is built from TRBV4-1 and TRBJ2-5; 9 positions match TRBD1. This CDR3 spans 14 amino acids. In germline, CDR1 is MGHRA, CDR2 YSYEKL. Trimming removed 4 bases from V and 3 bases from J; junction bases left unmatched: 3.

Of note for this clone: An end of the junction differs from the germline gene, which may be a read error. This chain's CDR3 is CASSLAYGLAGGGFF. The CDR3 region has the DNA TGTGCCAGCAGCCTCGCTTACGGACTAGCCGGAGGTGGGTTCTTC. J is TRBJ2-7 and V is TRBV5-6; 8 bases align to TRBD2. The CDR3 loop spans 15 amino acids. CDR1 is SGHDT, CDR2 YYEEEE, per germline.

This chain connects TRBV9 to TRBJ1-4; no reliable D call. Trimming took off 0 bases at V and 7 bases at J, with 13 bases between the two ends. The CDR3 consists of 15 residues. Germline values: CDR1 SGDLS, CDR2 YYNGEE. The CDR3 loop reads CASSVDGRVGEKLFF. As DNA, the CDR3 is TGTGCCAGCAGCGTAGATGGTCGGGTGGGTGAAAAACTGTTTTTT.

The chain carries TRBV6-6 and TRBJ2-2; 16 nucleotides line up with TRBD2. Trimming took 5 bases from V and 3 from J; bases not matched to a gene: 6. This CDR3 contains 18 residues. Germline V CDR1 and CDR2: MNHNY, SVGAGI (reference sequence). In DNA, the CDR3 is TGTGCCAGCAGTCCCGATGGGACTAGCGGGAGGGACACCGGGGAGCTGTTTTTT. Protein product: CASSPDGTSGRDTGELFF.

This chain connects TRBV19 to TRBJ1-1, with 8 bases lining up with TRBD1. The CDR3 covers 15 residues. CDR1 and CDR2 (germline): LNHDA, SQIVND (reference sequence). After removal of 4 bases from V and 2 bases from J, the junction contained 6 bases not matched to a gene. CDR3 in amino acids: CASSTLGQGNTEAFF. The CDR3 bases are TGTGCCAGTAGTACCTTAGGACAGGGTAACACTGAAGCTTTCTTT.